This TCR beta chain stems from a study of T cell responses to AZD1222 COVID-19 vaccine (dated by TCRdb to the early 2020s). For the wider study: TCR sequencing covered fewer than 250 trial participants: 200 to 220 given two doses of AZD1222 and 26 given two doses of MenACWY control vaccine. Trial participants were enrolled into age subgroups of 18-55, 56-69 and 70-plus years, which contained 148, 28 and 57 TCR-sequenced participants, respectively.

The full study reports these points: Reportedly, almost half of the unique spike-specific TCRs recognized epitopes lying outside the regions that are mutated in the B.1.351 and B.1.1.7 variants. Spike-specific TCR breadth and depth rose significantly after two AZD1222 doses compared with day 0 and with MenACWY recipients. Participants were mostly white British and included more females than males, and it was suggested by the authors that clonal diversity may have been underestimated. The 56-69-year group was small, and its depth increase did not reach significance, likely because of low power. Vaccine-associated CD4 TCRs spanned the whole spike protein, with dominant responses in regions 160-218 and 743-854. Because no samples from the day 14 peak response were available, repertoires could be characterized only after the peak T cell response. Conclusions about previously exposed vaccinees are limited because only a handful of AZD1222 recipients were SARS-CoV-2 seropositive at baseline.

What the time point label conveys for this sample: about 28 days (+/-7) after the second vaccine dose. AZD1222 recipients whose second dose came at about 4 weeks and those whose second dose came at about 12 weeks were combined into one group, since spike-specific TCR depth and breadth did not differ between the two schedules. The vaccinee samples were drawn from two UK trials, COV001 and COV002, one of which was a single-blind randomized controlled phase 2/3 trial testing AZD1222 (ChAdOx1 nCoV-19) in healthy adults. Trial participant PBMC samples were collected at day 0 and day 28 after the second dose for TCRbeta chain sequencing. Concerning this clone: Its antigen has not been determined. No much larger clone exists at a distance of one base, and base qualities are not known.

V lost 1 base and J lost 8 bases; the stretch between them is 14 bases long. Measured from the cysteine to the phenylalanine, the CDR3 is 15 residues long. The DNA shown is the 45-base CDR3, in frame from base 1. The germline V gene (reference sequence) specifies SEHNR as CDR1 and FQNEAQ as CDR2. The CDR3 regions of human TCRbeta chains were analyzed by immunosequencing. In the paper's pipeline: Repertoire TCRs were matched against a reference library of SARS-CoV-2-specific TCRs generated with the MIRA antigen-specificity platform. Breadth was defined as the fraction of unique TCRs that were SARS-CoV-2-associated, and depth was defined as the fraction of total T cells that were SARS-CoV-2-associated. Each spike-specific TCR was assigned to its reactive spike region and to a CD4 or CD8 class using the MIRA data. Log10-transformed breadth and depth values were compared by one-way ANOVA with Sidak's multiple comparisons tests. Here the immuneACCESS table is served through TCRdb, limited to in-frame sequences with V and J called. Missing clones are a known gap in these copies; in checked studies unresolved V genes cover under half, and the rest lacks a known reason. The D gene and trimming were derived from the DNA, and the V and J assignments and clone size from that table. The table for this sample lists about 130,000 clones; over 75% of them were counted only once. The ten largest clones represent 4.5% to 6.5% of the sample.

The chain is encoded by TRBV7-9 joined to TRBJ2-2, with the D gene not confidently named. Sequenced material: peripheral blood, taken 28 days after the second AZD1222 dose. The source is an adult who received the AZD1222 COVID-19 vaccine. The CDR3 reads CASSLGTVIGGELFF. The sequenced DNA is TGTGCCAGCAGCTTAGGGACGGTTATTGGAGGGGAGCTGTTTTTT.